These 23 T cell receptor beta chains were sequenced from one sample in a study of T cells in Graves' hyperthyroidism and ophthalmopathy. RNA transcripts gave rise to amplified TCR beta CDR3 regions. Using the HTBI primer set, a first-round RT-PCR was run on the TCR CDR3. MiXCR, applied by TCRdb to the multiplex PCR reads, yields one record per CDR3 protein. The repertoire includes about 380,000 distinct CDR3 sequences, under 20% of them detected once, and over 35% sits in the top ten. Material for sequencing was blood. All receptors derive from a man between 18 and 29 years old with Graves' ophthalmopathy.

Details on this clonotype: Given a much more abundant clone one base away, this may be a read error. The chain joins TRBV9 to TRBJ2-1, with 11 nucleotides matching TRBD2. There are 17 residues in the CDR3. The trim removed 4 bases at V and 3 bases at J, leaving 9 bases unmatched. Germline CDR1 reads SGDLS; CDR2 reads YYNGEE. The CDR3, as DNA: TGTGCCAGCAGCTCCCAACTAGCGGGGGTGCTCTACAATGAGCAGTTCTTC. It yields the protein CASSSQLAGVLYNEQFF.

This clonotype was counted at least ten times. This sequence joins TRBV7-9 and TRBJ2-5; the D gene is possibly TRBD1 (5 bases). The germline CDR1 and CDR2 sequences are SEHNR and FQNEAQ (reference sequence). This CDR3 has 14 residues. Trimming removed 1 base from V and 5 bases from J, with 11 bases in between. CDR3 residues: CASSLVTGVETQYF. CDR3 nucleotides: TGTGCCAGCAGCTTAGTAACAGGCGTGGAGACCCAGTACTTC. Combining the CDR3 with reference TRBV7-9 and TRBJ2-5 gives the whole variable domain DTGVSQNPRHKITKRGQNVTFRCDPISEHNRLYWYRQTLGQGPEFLTYFQNEAQLEKSRLLSDRFSAERPKGSFSTLEIQRTEQGDSAMYLCASSLVTGVETQYFGPGTRLLVL.

A few counts support this clonotype. The chain combines TRBV9 with TRBJ1-6; D is unclear. The germline V gene has CDR1 SGDLS and CDR2 YYNGEE. Between the trimmed V and J ends, which lost 2 bases and 6 bases, there was a span of 15 bases. The CDR3 contains 16 residues. The CDR3 DNA reads TGTGCCAGCAGCGTCCACACCGGTGGGATTAATTCACCCCTCCACTTT. Translating it yields CASSVHTGGINSPLHF. Combining the CDR3 with reference TRBV9 and TRBJ1-6 gives the whole variable domain DSGVTQTPKHLITATGQRVTLRCSPRSGDLSVYWYQQSLDQGLQFLIQYYNGEERAKGNILERFSAQQFPDLHSELNLSSLELGDSALYFCASSVHTGGINSPLHFGNGTRLTVT.

V gene TRBV12-3 or TRBV12-4 combines with J gene TRBJ2-3, with D hard to call. V lost 6 bases and J 2 bases, leaving 12 bases between the germline ends. The CDR3 spans 14 residues. CDR3 nucleotide sequence: TGTGCCAGCAGCCCTGGCGAGATCACAGATACGCAGTATTTT. Protein: CASSPGEITDTQYF.

This clonotype was seen a handful of times. The rearrangement links TRBV3-1 to TRBJ2-7; perhaps TRBD2 as D (6 bases). The CDR3 length is 15 residues. Germline V gene data show CDR1 as LGHDT and CDR2 as YNNKEL (reference sequence). Trimming stripped 2 bases from V and 2 bases from J, with 13 bases between. The CDR3 region has the DNA TGTGCCAGCAGCCAAATAGCGGTGCCTCCCTACGAGCAGTACTTC. Its protein is CASSQIAVPPYEQYF.

This chain links TRBV19 with TRBJ1-2; 10 bases agree with TRBD1. The germline V gene has CDR1 LNHDA and CDR2 SQIVND (reference sequence). The ends lost 4 bases at V and 5 bases at J; junction bases unmatched: 7. The CDR3 is 15 residues long. CDR3 protein: CASSKAGTGVYGYTF. The CDR3 region has the DNA TGTGCCAGTAGTAAGGCGGGGACAGGGGTTTATGGCTACACCTTC.

This clonotype was observed a few times. The chain joins TRBV3-1 to TRBJ2-7; 9 nucleotides agree with TRBD1. The length of the CDR3 is 16 residues. V lost 3 bases and J lost 7; bases outside the gene matches: 13. Germline V CDR1 and CDR2: LGHDT, YNNKEL (reference sequence). In DNA form, the CDR3 reads TGTGCCAGCAGCCATAACCCGACAGGGGGGATAGAAGAGCAGTACTTC. It encodes CASSHNPTGGIEEQYF.

This clonotype was counted ten times or more. The genes are TRBV6-1 and TRBJ2-7, with 8 nucleotides matching TRBD1. The CDR3 runs 14 residues. With V trimmed by 5 bases and J by 4 bases, 7 bases remained unmatched. Germline-derived CDR1 and CDR2 are MNHNS and SASEGT. Written as DNA, the CDR3 is TGTGCCAGCAGTCCACAGGGGGTAGGATACGAGCAGTACTTC. Amino acids: CASSPQGVGYEQYF.

This clonotype was recorded at least ten times. The chain is built from TRBV13 and TRBJ1-1, with D possibly being TRBD1 (5 bases). CDR3 length equals 14 residues. Trimming pared 7 bases from V and 0 bases from J, leaving 12 bases between. The germline V gene encodes CDR1 PRHDT and CDR2 FYEKMQ (reference sequence). CDR3 in DNA: TGTGCCAGCACCCCGTCAGGGATGAACACTGAAGCTTTCTTT. This sequence encodes CASTPSGMNTEAFF.

This clonotype was detected only a few times. This sequence joins TRBV13 and TRBJ1-1; possibly TRBD1 for D (5 bases). V lost 3 bases to trimming and J lost 3 bases, with 14 bases between them. CDR1 and CDR2 from the germline V gene are PRHDT and FYEKMQ (reference sequence). The CDR3 runs 15 residues. Here the CDR3 reads CASSLRTGGDTEAFF. CDR3 nucleotide sequence: TGTGCCAGCAGCTTGAGGACTGGGGGGGACACTGAAGCTTTCTTT. The full variable domain, with the rest looked up from reference TRBV13 and TRBJ1-1, is AAGVIQSPRHLIKEKRETATLKCYPIPRHDTVYWYQQGPGQDPQFLISFYEKMQSDKGSIPDRFSAQQFSDYHSELNMSSLELGDSALYFCASSLRTGGDTEAFFGQGTRLTVV.

In this sample, this clonotype turned up many times. This chain joins TRBV6-1 and TRBJ1-1, with no clear D. The CDR3 spans 14 residues. V lost 6 bases, J lost 5 bases, and 16 bases lay in between. The germline V gene has CDR1 MNHNS and CDR2 SASEGT. The CDR3: CASSSLLLGTEAFF. The CDR3 DNA is TGTGCCAGCAGCTCTCTCCTTCTAGGAACTGAAGCTTTCTTT.

This clonotype was seen only a few times. CDR3 residues: CASSKPTTGFDTGELFF. The CDR3 DNA reads as TGTGCCAGCAGTAAGCCAACGACAGGGTTCGACACCGGGGAGCTGTTTTTT. This chain joins TRBV6-1 and TRBJ2-2, with 7 bases matching TRBD1. Germline CDR1 MNHNS, CDR2 SASEGT. There are 17 residues in the CDR3. J was trimmed by 3 bases and V by 5 bases; bases with no gene match: 12.

This clonotype was recorded a few times. The rearrangement links TRBV10-3 to TRBJ2-2; a weak D match, TRBD1 (5 bases). Germline V gene sequence: CDR1 ENHRY, CDR2 SYGVKD. The CDR3 consists of 12 residues. V was shortened by 7 bases and J by 7 bases, with 10 bases between the two germline ends. The chain's CDR3 is CAIKGFDGELFF. CDR3 coding DNA: TGTGCCATCAAGGGGTTCGACGGGGAGCTGTTTTTT.

The chain uses TRBV20-1 and TRBJ2-3; D remains unclear. CDR1 is DFQATT, CDR2 SNEGSKA, per germline (reference sequence). The germline V and J ends were trimmed by 5 bases and 0 bases, with 9 bases remaining between them. This CDR3 is 13 amino acids long. The DNA of the CDR3 is TGCAGTGCTCCCTCGGGCAGCACAGATACGCAGTATTTT. This encodes CSAPSGSTDTQYF.

This chain uses TRBV18 with TRBJ2-5, with 10 bases identical to TRBD2. The CDR3 extends over 16 amino acids. Germline lookup yields CDR1 KGHSH and CDR2 LQKENI. Germline trimming cut 3 bases from V and 0 bases from J; bases unmatched to any gene: 4. The CDR3 region is CASSPQLAGNQETQYF. CDR3 DNA: TGTGCCAGCTCACCTCAACTAGCGGGAAACCAAGAGACCCAGTACTTC.

This clonotype came up many times. The rearrangement joins TRBV27 to TRBJ2-3; 8 nucleotides agree with TRBD1. CDR1 is MNHEY and CDR2 is SMNVEV in the germline V gene (reference sequence). J gave up 6 bases and V 5 bases, and 13 bases lay outside the gene matches. CDR3 size: 16 residues. The chain's CDR3 is CASSPWTGKERDTQYF. The CDR3 DNA is TGTGCCAGCAGTCCATGGACAGGGAAGGAACGCGATACGCAGTATTTT.

The sample holds a few counts of this clonotype. The chain links TRBV20-1 to TRBJ2-7; a weak D match, TRBD2 (7 bases). V lost 7 bases to trimming and J lost 4 bases, with 17 bases between them. This CDR3 contains 13 residues. The V gene's germline CDR1 is DFQATT and CDR2 SNEGSKA (reference sequence). This CDR3 reads CSGEGGVGYEQYF. CDR3 bases: TGCAGTGGTGAGGGGGGGGTAGGGTACGAGCAGTACTTC.

Ten or more counts support this clonotype. The chain uses TRBV20-1 and TRBJ1-2, with a possible D match to TRBD1 (5 bases). Trimming cost V 2 bases and J 3 bases, with 13 bases left between them. CDR1 and CDR2 from the germline V gene are DFQATT and SNEGSKA (reference sequence). The CDR3 totals 14 residues. The CDR3 DNA sequence: TGCAGTGCTAGACGGGCCGGGGGTGACTATGGCTACACCTTC. Translating gives CSARRAGGDYGYTF.

This clonotype showed up many times. This rearrangement joins TRBV11-2 to TRBJ2-1; D unresolved. Germline V lookup: CDR1 SGHAT, CDR2 FQNNGV. Trimming cost V 0 bases and J 0 bases, with 9 bases left between them. This CDR3 has 16 amino acids. CDR3 sequence: CASSLDGTGSYNEQFF. CDR3 DNA: TGTGCCAGCAGCTTAGATGGAACTGGCTCCTACAATGAGCAGTTCTTC.

This clonotype was detected a few times. The CDR3 loop is CASSQTQGLNTEAFF. DNA for the CDR3: TGTGCCAGCAGTCAAACCCAGGGCCTGAACACTGAAGCTTTCTTT. The chain links TRBV6-1 to TRBJ1-1; D perhaps matches TRBD1 (5 bases). Germline V gene sequence: CDR1 MNHNS, CDR2 SASEGT. The V end was cut by 5 bases, the J end by 0 bases, with 13 bases between. CDR3 length equals 15 residues.

This clonotype was observed at least ten times. This chain joins TRBV18 and TRBJ2-5; D possibly corresponds to TRBD2 (6 bases). Germline V CDR1 and CDR2: KGHSH, LQKENI. The CDR3 loop spans 13 amino acids. Trimming pared 2 bases from V and 5 bases from J, leaving 9 bases between. The CDR3 loop is CASSPAGSETQYF. The CDR3 DNA reads TGTGCCAGCTCACCAGCGGGGTCGGAGACCCAGTACTTC.

This clonotype was counted ten times or more. V and J are TRBV6-5 and TRBJ2-1; possible D gene TRBD2, 6 bases. Germline CDR1 is MNHEY and CDR2 is SVGAGI. V lost 2 bases and J lost 4, with 6 bases in between. This CDR3 is built from 13 residues. The CDR3 reads CASSYGGYNEQFF. As DNA, the CDR3 is TGTGCCAGCAGTTACGGGGGGTACAATGAGCAGTTCTTC.

This clonotype was picked up many times. The chain uses TRBV5-1 and TRBJ2-2, with 7 bases matching TRBD2. CDR1 and CDR2 (germline): SGHRS, YFSETQ. The CDR3 runs 15 residues. V shed 4 bases, J shed 5 bases, and the junction held 8 bases outside the gene matches. The CDR3 DNA reads TGCGCCAGCAGCCCCGGACTAGTACGGACCGGGGAGCTGTTTTTT. This codes for CASSPGLVRTGELFF.